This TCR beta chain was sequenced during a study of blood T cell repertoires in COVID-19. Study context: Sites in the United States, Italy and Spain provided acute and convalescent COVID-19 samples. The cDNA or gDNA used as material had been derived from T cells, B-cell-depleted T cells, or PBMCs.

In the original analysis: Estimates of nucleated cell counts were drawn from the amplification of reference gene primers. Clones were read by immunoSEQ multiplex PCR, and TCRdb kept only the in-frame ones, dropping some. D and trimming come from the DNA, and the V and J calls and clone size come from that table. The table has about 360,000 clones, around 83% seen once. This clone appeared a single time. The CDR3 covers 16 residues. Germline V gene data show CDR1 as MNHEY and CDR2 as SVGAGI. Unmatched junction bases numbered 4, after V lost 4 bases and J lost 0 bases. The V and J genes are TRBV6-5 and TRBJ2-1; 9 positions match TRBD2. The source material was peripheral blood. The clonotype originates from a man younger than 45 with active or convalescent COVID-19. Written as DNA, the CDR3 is TGTGCCAGCAGTTGGACTAGCGCGAGCTCCTACAATGAGCAGTTCTTC. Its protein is CASSWTSASSYNEQFF.